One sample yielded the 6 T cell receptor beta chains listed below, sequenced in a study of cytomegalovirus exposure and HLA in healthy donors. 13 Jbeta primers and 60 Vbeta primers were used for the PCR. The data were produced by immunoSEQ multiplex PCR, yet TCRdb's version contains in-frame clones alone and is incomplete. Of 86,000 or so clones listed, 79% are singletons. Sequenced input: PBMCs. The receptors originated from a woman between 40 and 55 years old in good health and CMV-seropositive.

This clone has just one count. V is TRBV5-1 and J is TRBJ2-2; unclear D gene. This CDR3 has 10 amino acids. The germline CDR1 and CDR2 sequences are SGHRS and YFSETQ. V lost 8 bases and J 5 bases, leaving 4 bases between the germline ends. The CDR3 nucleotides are TGCGCCAGTCAGACCGGGGAGCTGTTTTTT. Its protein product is CASQTGELFF.

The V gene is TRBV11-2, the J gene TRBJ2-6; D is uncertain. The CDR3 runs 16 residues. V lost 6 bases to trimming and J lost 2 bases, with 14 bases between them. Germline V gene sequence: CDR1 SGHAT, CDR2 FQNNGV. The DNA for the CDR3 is TGTGCCAGCAGGAGAGTGACTTCCACTGGGGCCAACGTCCTGACTTTC. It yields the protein CASRRVTSTGANVLTF.

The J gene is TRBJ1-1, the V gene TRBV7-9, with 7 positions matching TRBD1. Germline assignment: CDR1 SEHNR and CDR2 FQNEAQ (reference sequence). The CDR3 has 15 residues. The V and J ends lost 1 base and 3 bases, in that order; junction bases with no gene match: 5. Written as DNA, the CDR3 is TGTGCCAGCAGCTTAGTGGCCAGGGGGGACACTGAAGCTTTCTTT. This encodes CASSLVARGDTEAFF.

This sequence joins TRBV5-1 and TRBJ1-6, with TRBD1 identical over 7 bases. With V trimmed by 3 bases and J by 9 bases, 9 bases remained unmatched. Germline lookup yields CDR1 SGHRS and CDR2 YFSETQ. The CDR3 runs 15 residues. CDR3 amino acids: CASSSQGEGGSPLHF. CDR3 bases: TGCGCCAGCAGCTCTCAGGGGGAAGGGGGTTCACCCCTCCACTTT.

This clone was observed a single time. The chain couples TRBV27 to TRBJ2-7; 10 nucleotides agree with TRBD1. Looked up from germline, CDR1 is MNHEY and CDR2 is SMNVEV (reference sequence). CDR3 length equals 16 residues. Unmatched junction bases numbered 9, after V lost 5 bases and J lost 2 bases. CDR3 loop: CASSQIGTGVPYEQYF. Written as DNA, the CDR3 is TGTGCCAGCAGTCAGATAGGGACAGGGGTTCCCTACGAGCAGTACTTC.

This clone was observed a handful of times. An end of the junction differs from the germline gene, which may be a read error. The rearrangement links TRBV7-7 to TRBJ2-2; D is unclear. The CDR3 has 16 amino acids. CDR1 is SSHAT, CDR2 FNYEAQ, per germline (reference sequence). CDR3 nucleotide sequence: TGTGCTAGCAGCTTAGGACGGCAGGTGAACACCGGGGAGCTGTTTTTT. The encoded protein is CASSLGRQVNTGELFF. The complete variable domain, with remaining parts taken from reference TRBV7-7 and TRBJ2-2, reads GAGVSQSPRYKVTKRGQDVTLRCDPISSHATLYWYQQALGQGPEFLTYFNYEAQPDKSGLPSDRFSAERPEGSISTLTIQRTEQRDSAMYRCASSLGRQVNTGELFFGEGSRLTVL.